This paragraph covers one T cell receptor (beta chain) sequence. Antigen unknown. Preparation of the TCRbeta library used unique molecular identifiers. Via MiXCR, TCRdb re-called the PCR reads, giving one row per CDR3 protein. The sample has thousands of distinct CDR3 sequences; roughly 21% are singletons. The data belong to a study of T-cell reconstitution after alpha-beta-depleted transplantation in children. Regarding the study as a whole: Several hundred expanded graft clones reportedly supplied alpha-beta T cells about two months after transplant. The origin of high day-60 TCRbeta diversity in some patients lay in surviving recipient T cells and thymic progenitors. Once a year had passed after transplant, T-cell counts and diversity came mostly from newly produced T cells.

The V gene's germline CDR1 is SGHVS and CDR2 FNYEAQ. The CDR3 is 14 residues long. Trimming at V came to 5 bases and at J to 6 bases, leaving 4 bases not matched to a gene. The source was PBMCs, mostly from graft donor cells, collected 180 days after TCRalphabeta/CD19-depleted stem cell transplant. The receptor comes from a male patient under 10 years old who had a stem cell transplant for acute lymphoblastic leukemia, so the T cells may come from the graft donor. The chain has TRBV7-6 and TRBJ2-3; 11 nucleotides match TRBD1. This CDR3 reads CASSPGQGADTQYF. The CDR3 bases are TGTGCCAGCAGCCCTGGACAGGGGGCGGATACGCAGTATTTT.